Listed below are T cell receptor beta chains from one sample, sequenced in a study of cytomegalovirus exposure and HLA in healthy donors. The assay was immunoSEQ multiplex PCR, and TCRdb's table has in-frame clones only and misses some. The data contain around 150,000 clones, 60% to 80% of them singletons. The specimen was PBMCs. The source of these receptors is a woman aged 25-40 years in good health and CMV-seronegative. Both conserved end residues are part of each CDR3. Fields, in order: V gene, D gene, J gene, clone size, CDR3 DNA, CDR3 protein. D genes are given only for firm matches. The size entry is marked missing in some rows and otherwise reads once, few, many or a size class.

TRBV12-5	TRBD1	TRBJ2-2	.	TGTGCTAGTGGTCTCTCACAGGGGGCGAACACCGGGGAGCTGTTTTTT	CASGLSQGANTGELFF
TRBV29-1	TRBD1	TRBJ1-2	.	TGCAGCGTTATAGGCAGGGGGGACTATGGCTACACCTTC	CSVIGRGDYGYTF
TRBV6-1	.	TRBJ1-2	.	TGTGCCAGCAGTGGACAGGATTACTATGGCTACACCTTC	CASSGQDYYGYTF
TRBV19	TRBD1	TRBJ1-5	few	TGTGCCAGCCGAACACGGACAGGGGGCAGAAATCAGCCCCAGCATTTT	CASRTRTGGRNQPQHF
TRBV7-2	.	TRBJ1-1	.	TGTGCCAGCAGCTTAGTTGCTCAGCAGGGTGAAGCTTTCTTT	CASSLVAQQGEAFF
TRBV18	TRBD1	TRBJ1-5	.	TGTGCCAGCTCACCAGCAGGGGGCTTGAGCAATCAGCCCCAGCATTTT	CASSPAGGLSNQPQHF
TRBV11-1	.	TRBJ1-1	.	TGTGCCAGCAGCCACGGGATGAACACTGAAGCTTTCTTT	CASSHGMNTEAFF
TRBV7-2	TRBD1	TRBJ2-7	.	TGTGCCAGCAGCACCCCCCCGGGACAGTCCCCCTACGAGCAGTACTTC	CASSTPPGQSPYEQYF
TRBV27	.	TRBJ2-1	.	TGTGCCAGCAGTCCCTTCTCCTACAATGAGCAGTTCTTC	CASSPFSYNEQFF
TRBV5-6	.	TRBJ1-1	.	TGTGCCAGCACGGGGGGACACCTAAACACTGAAGCTTTCTTT	CASTGGHLNTEAFF
TRBV6-1	.	TRBJ2-7	few	TGTGCCAGCAGTGACCAGGGTCTACGCTACGAGCAGTACTTC	CASSDQGLRYEQYF
TRBV7-2	TRBD1	TRBJ2-7	once	TGTGCCAGCAGCTTATGGGGGACAGGGTCCATCGCGTACGAGCAGTACTTC	CASSLWGTGSIAYEQYF
TRBV11-2	TRBD1	TRBJ1-5	once	TGTGCCAGCAGCTTAGGAGGACAGGGGGCTGGCAATCAGCCCCAGCATTTT	CASSLGGQGAGNQPQHF
TRBV4-3	.	TRBJ1-2	.	TGCGCCAGCAGCCAAGACATAGGCAGGGATCCCACCTTC	CASSQDIGRDPTF
TRBV7-6	TRBD1	TRBJ1-4	.	TGTGCCAGCAGCCCAAGGACAGGGATTAATGAAAAACTGTTTTTT	CASSPRTGINEKLFF
TRBV7-6	.	TRBJ1-1	.	TGTGCCAGCAGCCCGGACACCGGAAACACTGAAGCTTTCTTT	CASSPDTGNTEAFF
TRBV7-8	.	TRBJ1-2	.	TGTGCCAGCAGCTTAGCGGGGGGGCGTAACTATGGCTACACCTTC	CASSLAGGRNYGYTF
TRBV27	.	TRBJ2-6	few	TGTGCCAGCAGTCCACGCAGACAGTTTTCTGGGGCCAACGTCCTGACTTTC	CASSPRRQFSGANVLTF
TRBV6-5	TRBD1	TRBJ1-1	few	TGTGCCAGCAGCTATCAGGGGGGGAACACTGAAGCTTTCTTT	CASSYQGGNTEAFF
TRBV7-9	TRBD2	TRBJ2-3	.	TGTGCCAGCAGCTTAGGACTAGCGGGTGACACAGATACGCAGTATTTT	CASSLGLAGDTDTQYF
TRBV6-6	TRBD1	TRBJ1-1	once	TGTGCCAGTATACTCAGGGGGCGAGTCACTGAAGCTTTCTTT	CASILRGRVTEAFF
TRBV28	.	TRBJ2-7	.	TGTGCCAGCAGTTTATCACAGAGACACGAGCAGTACTTC	CASSLSQRHEQYF
TRBV9	TRBD2	TRBJ2-3	.	TGTGCCAGCAGCCTGGACGCGGGGGGCACAGATACGCAGTATTTT	CASSLDAGGTDTQYF
TRBV7-2	.	TRBJ2-5	.	TGTGCCAGCGGAGGCGGGGAGACCCAGTACTTC	CASGGGETQYF
TRBV7-6	.	TRBJ1-1	once	TGTGCCAGCTCCGCGCCGAACACTGAAGCTTTCTTT	CASSAPNTEAFF
TRBV5-1	TRBD1	TRBJ2-1	.	TGCGCCAGCAGCTCCCGACAGGGGGCGCAGGAGCAGTTCTTC	CASSSRQGAQEQFF
TRBV4-1	TRBD1	TRBJ2-7	.	TGCGCCAGCAGCCAAGTGCTTCGGGACAGGGGGAACGAGCAGTACTTC	CASSQVLRDRGNEQYF
TRBV28	TRBD1	TRBJ1-4	.	TGTGCCAGCAGTTTAGAGGGGCAGGGGGCGAGAGAAAAACTGTTTTTT	CASSLEGQGAREKLFF
TRBV9	TRBD2	TRBJ2-2	.	TGTGCCAGCAGCGTAGAGACGTGGGGGGGGGCCGGGGAGCTGTTTTTT	CASSVETWGGAGELFF
TRBV7-8	.	TRBJ2-2	.	TGTGCCAGCAGCCCCAGAGGGGGGGGAAACACCGGGGAGCTGTTTTTT	CASSPRGGGNTGELFF
TRBV5-5	.	TRBJ2-7	.	TGTGCCAGCAGCTTGGCGGCAGGGCCCTACGAGCAGTACTTC	CASSLAAGPYEQYF
TRBV5-4	.	TRBJ1-2	.	TGTGCCAGCAGCTCGGGCGGGGGCGCAGGCTATGGCTACACCTTC	CASSSGGGAGYGYTF
TRBV6-5	.	TRBJ1-1	.	TGTGCCAGCAGGACAGAGATGAACACTGAAGCTTTCTTT	CASRTEMNTEAFF
TRBV18	TRBD1	TRBJ1-2	.	TGTGCCAGCTCACGGGGGGACAGAAACTATGGCTACACCTTC	CASSRGDRNYGYTF
TRBV25-1	.	TRBJ1-1	.	TGTGCCAGCAGTGACCCGGGAGGTGGGTTTGAAGCTTTCTTT	CASSDPGGGFEAFF